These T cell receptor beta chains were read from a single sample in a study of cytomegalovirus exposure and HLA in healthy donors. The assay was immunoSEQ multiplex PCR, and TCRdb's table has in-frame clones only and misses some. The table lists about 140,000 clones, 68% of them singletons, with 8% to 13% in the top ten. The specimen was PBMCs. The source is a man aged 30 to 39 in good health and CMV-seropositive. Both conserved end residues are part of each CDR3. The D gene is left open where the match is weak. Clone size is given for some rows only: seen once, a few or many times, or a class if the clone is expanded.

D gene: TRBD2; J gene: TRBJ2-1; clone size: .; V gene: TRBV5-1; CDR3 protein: CASSFTSGRGLNEQFF; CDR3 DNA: TGCGCCAGCAGCTTTACTAGCGGGAGAGGGTTGAATGAGCAGTTCTTC
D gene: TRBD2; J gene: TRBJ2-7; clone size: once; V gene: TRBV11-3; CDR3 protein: CASSLGQRERYEQYF; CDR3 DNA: TGTGCCAGCAGCTTAGGCCAGCGGGAGAGGTACGAGCAGTACTTC
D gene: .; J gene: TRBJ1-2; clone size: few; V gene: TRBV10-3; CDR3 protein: CAIRGQGGYGYTF; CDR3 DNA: TGTGCCATCAGGGGGCAGGGAGGGTATGGCTACACCTTC
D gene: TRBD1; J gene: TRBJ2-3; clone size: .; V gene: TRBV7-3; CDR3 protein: CASSLGQGDLDTQYF; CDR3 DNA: TGTGCCAGCAGCTTAGGACAGGGGGATTTAGATACGCAGTATTTT
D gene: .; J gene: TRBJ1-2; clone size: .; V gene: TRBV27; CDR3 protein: CASSLTVNYGYTF; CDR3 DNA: TGTGCCAGCAGTTTGACAGTTAACTATGGCTACACCTTC
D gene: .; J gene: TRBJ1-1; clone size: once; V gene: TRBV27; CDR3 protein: CASRGNLIASTEAFF; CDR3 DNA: TGTGCCAGCAGGGGGAATCTTATAGCGAGCACTGAAGCTTTCTTT
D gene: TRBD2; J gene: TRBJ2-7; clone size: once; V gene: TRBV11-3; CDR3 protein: CASSLAAGGYEQYF; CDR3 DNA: TGTGCCAGCAGCTTAGCCGCGGGAGGCTACGAGCAGTACTTC
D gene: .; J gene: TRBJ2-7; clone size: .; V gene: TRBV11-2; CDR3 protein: CASSFRESGEQYF; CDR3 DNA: TGTGCCAGCAGCTTTCGGGAATCGGGCGAGCAGTACTTC
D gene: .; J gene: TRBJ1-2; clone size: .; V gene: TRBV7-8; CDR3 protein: CASSTRGFYGYTF; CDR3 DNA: TGTGCCAGCAGCACTAGGGGGTTCTATGGCTACACCTTC
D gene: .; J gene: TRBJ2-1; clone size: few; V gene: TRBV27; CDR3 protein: CASYSVTGKREQFF; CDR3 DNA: TGTGCCAGTTACTCTGTTACAGGGAAACGGGAGCAGTTCTTC
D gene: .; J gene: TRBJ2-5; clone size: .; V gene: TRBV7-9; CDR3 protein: CASSSTVGARGLETQYF; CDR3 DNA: TGTGCCAGCAGCTCTACGGTCGGTGCGCGGGGCTTAGAGACCCAGTACTTC
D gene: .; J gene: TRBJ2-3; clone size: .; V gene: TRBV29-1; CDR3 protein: CSVVLAGADTQYF; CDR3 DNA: TGCAGCGTGGTTCTCGCGGGTGCAGATACGCAGTATTTT
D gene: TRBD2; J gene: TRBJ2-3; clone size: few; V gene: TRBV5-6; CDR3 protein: CASSSGLAGDTQYF; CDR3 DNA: TGTGCCAGCAGCTCCGGACTAGCGGGAGATACGCAGTATTTT
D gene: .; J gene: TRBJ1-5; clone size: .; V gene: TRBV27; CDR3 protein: CASSPHDLGRGPQHF; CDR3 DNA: TGTGCCAGCAGTCCCCACGACCTAGGCCGGGGGCCCCAGCATTTT
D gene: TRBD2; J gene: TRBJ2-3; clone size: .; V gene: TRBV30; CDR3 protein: CAWIRRLAGEGTDTQYF; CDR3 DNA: TGTGCCTGGATCCGGCGGCTAGCGGGAGAAGGAACAGATACGCAGTATTTT
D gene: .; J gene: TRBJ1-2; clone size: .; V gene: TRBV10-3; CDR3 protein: CATNLGLGGAGYTF; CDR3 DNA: TGTGCCACCAACTTAGGGCTGGGGGGAGCTGGCTACACCTTC
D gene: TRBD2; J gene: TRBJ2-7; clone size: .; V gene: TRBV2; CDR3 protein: CASSVGLAEYEQYF; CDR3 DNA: TGTGCCAGCAGTGTCGGGCTAGCGGAATACGAGCAGTACTTC
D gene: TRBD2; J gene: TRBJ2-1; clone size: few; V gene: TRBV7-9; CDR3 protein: CASSLEGAGAFEQFF; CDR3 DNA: TGTGCCAGCAGCTTAGAAGGGGCGGGAGCTTTCGAGCAGTTCTTC
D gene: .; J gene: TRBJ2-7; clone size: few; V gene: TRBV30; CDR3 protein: CAWSKGGSSYEQYF; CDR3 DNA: TGTGCCTGGAGTAAAGGAGGGAGCTCCTACGAGCAGTACTTC
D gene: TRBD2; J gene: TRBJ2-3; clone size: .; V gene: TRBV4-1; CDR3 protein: CASSQGGMLSGTSTDTQYF; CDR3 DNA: TGCGCCAGCAGCCAAGGTGGGATGCTGAGCGGGACGAGCACAGATACGCAGTATTTT
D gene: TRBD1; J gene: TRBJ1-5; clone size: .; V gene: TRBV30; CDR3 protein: CAWSGGTGSQPQHF; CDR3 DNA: TGTGCCTGGAGTGGGGGGACAGGTTCACAGCCCCAGCATTTT
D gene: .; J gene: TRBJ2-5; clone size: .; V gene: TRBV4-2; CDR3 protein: CASSETWEETQYF; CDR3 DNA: TGTGCCAGCAGCGAAACTTGGGAGGAGACCCAGTACTTC
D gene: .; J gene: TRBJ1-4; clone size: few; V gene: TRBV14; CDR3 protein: CASSQEWSKTNEKLFF; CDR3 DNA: TGTGCCAGCAGCCAAGAATGGTCTAAGACTAATGAAAAACTGTTTTTT
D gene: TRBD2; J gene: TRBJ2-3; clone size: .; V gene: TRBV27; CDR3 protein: CASSTPGTSGSHSLLSAQYF; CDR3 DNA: TGTGCCAGCAGTACGCCCGGGACTAGCGGGAGTCACAGTCTCCTAAGTGCGCAGTATTTT
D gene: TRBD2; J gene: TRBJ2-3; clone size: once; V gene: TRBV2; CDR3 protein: CASSPLAGTSTDTQYF; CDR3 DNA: TGTGCCAGCAGCCCCCTAGCGGGGACTAGCACAGATACGCAGTATTTT
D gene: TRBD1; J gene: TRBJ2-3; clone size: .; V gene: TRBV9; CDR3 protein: CASSVEQGQPSTDTQYF; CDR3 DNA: TGTGCCAGCAGCGTGGAACAGGGACAGCCTAGCACAGATACGCAGTATTTT
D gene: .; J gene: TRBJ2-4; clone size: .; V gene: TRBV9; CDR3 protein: CASSGRTGNIQYF; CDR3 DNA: TGTGCCAGCAGCGGTCGGACTGGGAACATTCAGTACTTC
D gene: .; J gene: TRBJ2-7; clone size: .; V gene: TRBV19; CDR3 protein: CASSSRQPPTQQYF; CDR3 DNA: TGTGCCAGTAGTAGTCGACAGCCACCTACACAGCAGTACTTC
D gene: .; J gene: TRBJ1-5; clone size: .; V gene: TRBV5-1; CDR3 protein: CASSLVGPQWPQHF; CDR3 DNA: TGCGCCAGCAGCTTGGTTGGGCCCCAATGGCCCCAGCATTTT
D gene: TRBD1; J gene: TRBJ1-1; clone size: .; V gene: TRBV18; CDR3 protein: CASLPKQGLSTEAFF; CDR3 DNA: TGTGCCAGCTTACCCAAACAGGGGCTGAGCACTGAAGCTTTCTTT
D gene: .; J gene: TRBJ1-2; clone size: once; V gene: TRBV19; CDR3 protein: CASSTPDRNYGYTF; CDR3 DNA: TGTGCCAGTAGTACCCCGGACAGAAACTATGGCTACACTTTC
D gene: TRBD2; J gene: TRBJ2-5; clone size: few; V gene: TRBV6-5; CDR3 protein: CASRPGTSGILPQYF; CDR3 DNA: TGTGCCAGCAGACCCGGGACTAGCGGGATCCTCCCCCAGTACTTC
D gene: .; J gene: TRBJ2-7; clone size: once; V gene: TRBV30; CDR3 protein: CAWSGGPSYEQYF; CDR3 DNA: TGTGCCTGGAGCGGAGGACCCAGCTACGAGCAGTACTTC
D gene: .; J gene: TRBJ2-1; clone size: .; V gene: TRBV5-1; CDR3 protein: CASSPGQYNEQFF; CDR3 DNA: TGCGCCAGCAGCCCGGGACAATACAATGAGCAGTTCTTC
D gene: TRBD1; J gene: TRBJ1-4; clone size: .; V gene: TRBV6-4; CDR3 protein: CASSGPEGQGGEKLFF; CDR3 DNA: TGTGCCAGCAGTGGCCCGGAGGGGCAGGGGGGAGAAAAACTGTTTTTT
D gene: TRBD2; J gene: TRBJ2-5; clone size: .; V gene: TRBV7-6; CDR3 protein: CASSSGQRGEQYF; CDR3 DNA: TGTGCCAGCAGCTCGGGGCAGCGGGGTGAGCAGTACTTC
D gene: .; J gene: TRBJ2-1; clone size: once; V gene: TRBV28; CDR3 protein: CASWIALTNEQFF; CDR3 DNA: TGTGCCAGTTGGATAGCTCTGACCAATGAGCAGTTCTTC
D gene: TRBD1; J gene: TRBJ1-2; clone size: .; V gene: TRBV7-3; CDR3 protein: CASSPTGGDGYTF; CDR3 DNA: TGTGCCAGCAGCCCGACAGGGGGCGATGGCTACACCTTC